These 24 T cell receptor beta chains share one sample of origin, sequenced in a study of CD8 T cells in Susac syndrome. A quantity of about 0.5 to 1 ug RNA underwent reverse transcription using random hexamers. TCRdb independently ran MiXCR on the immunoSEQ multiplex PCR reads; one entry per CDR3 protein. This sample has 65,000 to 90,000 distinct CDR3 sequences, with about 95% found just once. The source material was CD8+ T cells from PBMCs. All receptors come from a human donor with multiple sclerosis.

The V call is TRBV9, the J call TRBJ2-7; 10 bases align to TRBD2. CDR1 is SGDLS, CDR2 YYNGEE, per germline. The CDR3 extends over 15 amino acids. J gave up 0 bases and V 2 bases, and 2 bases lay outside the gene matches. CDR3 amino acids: CASSVSGGPSYEQYF. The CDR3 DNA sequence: TGTGCCAGCAGCGTTAGCGGGGGGCCCTCCTACGAGCAGTACTTC.

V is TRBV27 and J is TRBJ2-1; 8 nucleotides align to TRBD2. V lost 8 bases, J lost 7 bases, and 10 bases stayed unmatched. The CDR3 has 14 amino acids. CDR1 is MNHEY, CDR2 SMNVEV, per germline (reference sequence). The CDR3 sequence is CASREGGSINEQFF. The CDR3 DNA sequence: TGTGCCAGCCGGGAGGGGGGCTCTATTAATGAGCAGTTCTTC.

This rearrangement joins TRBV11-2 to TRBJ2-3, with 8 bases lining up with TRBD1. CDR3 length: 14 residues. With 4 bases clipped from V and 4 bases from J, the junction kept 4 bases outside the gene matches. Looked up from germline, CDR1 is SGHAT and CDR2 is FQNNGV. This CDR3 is CASSSTGVPDTQYF. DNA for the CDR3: TGTGCCAGCAGCTCGACAGGGGTACCAGATACGCAGTATTTT.

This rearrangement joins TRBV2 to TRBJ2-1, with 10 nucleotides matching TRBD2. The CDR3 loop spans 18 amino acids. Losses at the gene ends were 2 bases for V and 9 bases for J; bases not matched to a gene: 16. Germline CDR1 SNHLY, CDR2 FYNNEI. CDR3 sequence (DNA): TGTGCCAGCAGTGAATTTTTCGGCTGGGCTAGCGGGAGTATTGAGCAGTTCTTC. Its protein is CASSEFFGWASGSIEQFF.

The DNA of the CDR3 is TGTGCCAGCAGCCCCTCCGGGACTAGCGGGGAGACCCAGTACTTC. Protein product: CASSPSGTSGETQYF. The chain uses TRBV13 and TRBJ2-5; 12 bases are a match to TRBD2. Germline V gene data show CDR1 as PRHDT and CDR2 as FYEKMQ (reference sequence). V lost 5 bases to trimming and J lost 5 bases; unmatched junction nucleotides: 6. CDR3 length: 15 amino acids.

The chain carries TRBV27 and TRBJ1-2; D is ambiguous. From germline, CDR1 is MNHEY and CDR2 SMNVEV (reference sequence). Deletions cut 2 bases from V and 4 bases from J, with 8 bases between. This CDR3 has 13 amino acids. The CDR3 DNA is TGTGCCAGCAGTTTAGGGCGGGGCTATGGCTACACCTTC. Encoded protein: CASSLGRGYGYTF.

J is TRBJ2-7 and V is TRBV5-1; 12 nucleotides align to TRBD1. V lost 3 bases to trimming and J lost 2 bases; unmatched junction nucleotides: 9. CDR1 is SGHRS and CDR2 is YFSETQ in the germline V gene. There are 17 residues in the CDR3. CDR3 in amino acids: CASSWGTGGIRPYEQYF. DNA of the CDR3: TGCGCCAGCAGCTGGGGGACAGGGGGCATAAGGCCCTACGAGCAGTACTTC.

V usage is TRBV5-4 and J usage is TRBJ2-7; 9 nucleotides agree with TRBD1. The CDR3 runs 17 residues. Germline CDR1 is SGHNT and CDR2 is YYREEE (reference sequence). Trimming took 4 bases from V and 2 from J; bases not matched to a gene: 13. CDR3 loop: CASSLGRDRVRAYEQYF. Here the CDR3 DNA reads TGTGCCAGCAGCCTGGGCCGGGACAGGGTTAGAGCCTACGAGCAGTACTTC.

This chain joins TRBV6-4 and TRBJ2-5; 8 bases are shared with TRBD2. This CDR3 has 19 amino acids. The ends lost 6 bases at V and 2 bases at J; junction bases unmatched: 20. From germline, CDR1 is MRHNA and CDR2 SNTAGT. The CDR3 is CASSGSSIAGSATQETQYF. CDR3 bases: TGTGCCAGCAGCGGATCTTCCATAGCGGGATCCGCTACTCAAGAGACCCAGTACTTC.

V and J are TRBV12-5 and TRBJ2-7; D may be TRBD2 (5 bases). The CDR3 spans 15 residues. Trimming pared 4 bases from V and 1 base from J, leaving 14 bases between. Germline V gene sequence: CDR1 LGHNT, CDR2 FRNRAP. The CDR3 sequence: CASGSSERISYEQYF. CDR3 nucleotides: TGTGCTAGTGGTTCCTCGGAGCGGATATCCTACGAGCAGTACTTC.

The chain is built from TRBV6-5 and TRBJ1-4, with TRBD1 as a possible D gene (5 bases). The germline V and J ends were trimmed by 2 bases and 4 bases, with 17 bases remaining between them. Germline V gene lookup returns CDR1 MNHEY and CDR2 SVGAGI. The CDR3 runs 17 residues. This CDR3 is CASSYPERGDNNEKLFF. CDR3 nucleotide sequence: TGTGCCAGCAGTTACCCCGAGAGGGGCGATAATAATGAAAAACTGTTTTTT.

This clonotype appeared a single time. The CDR3 here is CASSFREGQRYEQYF. The CDR3 DNA is TGTGCCAGCAGCTTTAGAGAAGGACAGCGCTACGAGCAGTACTTC. This sequence joins TRBV5-5 and TRBJ2-7; the D gene is possibly TRBD1 (6 bases). Germline-derived CDR1 and CDR2 are SGHKS and YYEKEE (reference sequence). The CDR3 runs 15 residues. V was pared by 2 bases and J by 3 bases, with 15 bases between.

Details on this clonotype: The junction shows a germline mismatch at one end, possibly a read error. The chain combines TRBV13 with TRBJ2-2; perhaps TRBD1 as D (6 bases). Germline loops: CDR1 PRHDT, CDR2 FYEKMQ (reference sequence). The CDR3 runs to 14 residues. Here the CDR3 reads CASSLGGNTGELFF. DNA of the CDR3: TGTGCCAGCAGCCTAGGGGGAAACACCGGGGAGCTGTTTTTT.

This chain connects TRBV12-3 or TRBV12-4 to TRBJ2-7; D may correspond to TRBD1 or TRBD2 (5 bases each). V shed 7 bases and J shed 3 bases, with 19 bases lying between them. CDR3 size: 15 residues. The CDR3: CASTHGDPLGYEQYF. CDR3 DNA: TGTGCCAGCACCCACGGGGACCCCCTGGGCTACGAGCAGTACTTC.

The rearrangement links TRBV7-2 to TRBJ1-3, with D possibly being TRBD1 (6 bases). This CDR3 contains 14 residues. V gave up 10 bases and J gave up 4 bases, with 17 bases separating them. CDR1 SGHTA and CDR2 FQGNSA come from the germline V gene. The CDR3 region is CATPTGAPGNTIYF. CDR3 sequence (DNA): TGTGCCACCCCAACGGGGGCGCCCGGAAACACCATATATTTT.

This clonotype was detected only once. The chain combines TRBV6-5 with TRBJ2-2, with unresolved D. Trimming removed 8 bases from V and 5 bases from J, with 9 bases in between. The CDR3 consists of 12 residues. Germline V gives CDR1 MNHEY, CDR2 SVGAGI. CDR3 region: CASGLGTGELFF. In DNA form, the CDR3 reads TGTGCCAGCGGTCTAGGAACCGGGGAGCTGTTTTTT.

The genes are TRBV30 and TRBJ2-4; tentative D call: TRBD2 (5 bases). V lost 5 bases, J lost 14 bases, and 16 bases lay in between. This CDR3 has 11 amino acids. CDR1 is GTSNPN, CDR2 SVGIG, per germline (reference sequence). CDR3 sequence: CAWSDERVKYF. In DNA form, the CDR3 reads TGTGCCTGGTCCGACGAGAGGGTGAAGTACTTC. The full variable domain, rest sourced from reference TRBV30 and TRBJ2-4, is SQTIHQWPATLVQPVGSPLSLECTVEGTSNPNLYWYRQAAGRGLQLLFYSVGIGQISSEVPQNLSASRPQDRQFILSSKKLLLSDSGFYLCAWSDERVKYFGAGTRLSVL.

The CDR3 region has the DNA TGTGCCAGCAGCTTGAGGGTCGGATGGGAGACCCAGTACTTC. This sequence encodes CASSLRVGWETQYF. The chain combines TRBV5-6 with TRBJ2-5; D unresolved. The CDR3 sequence is 14 residues long. The V gene's germline CDR1 is SGHDT and CDR2 YYEEEE. V lost 1 base and J lost 5, with 12 bases in between.

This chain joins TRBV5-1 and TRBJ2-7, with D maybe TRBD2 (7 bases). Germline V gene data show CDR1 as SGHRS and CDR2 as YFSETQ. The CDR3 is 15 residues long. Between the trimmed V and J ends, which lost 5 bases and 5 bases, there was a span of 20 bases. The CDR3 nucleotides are TGCGCCAGCAGAACCTCGACGGGGGGCAGCCACGAGCAGTACTTC. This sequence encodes CASRTSTGGSHEQYF.

The DNA for the CDR3 is TGTGCCAGCAGCCAAGAAACGTGGGGGGCGAAAGATACGCAGTATTTT. It is translated as CASSQETWGAKDTQYF. The rearrangement links TRBV14 to TRBJ2-3; possibly TRBD1 or TRBD2 for D (6 bases each). V gave up 0 bases and J gave up 5 bases, with 15 bases separating them. The length of the CDR3 is 16 residues. Germline lookup yields CDR1 SGHDN and CDR2 FVKESK.

The CDR3 spells CASRPLQVFQPQHF. For the CDR3, the DNA is TGTGCCAGCAGACCCCTACAGGTTTTTCAGCCCCAGCATTTT. This chain uses TRBV27 with TRBJ1-5, with a tentative D call TRBD1 (5 bases). The CDR3 has 14 residues. Germline V CDR1 and CDR2: MNHEY, SMNVEV (reference sequence). Trimming took off 6 bases at V and 6 bases at J, with 15 bases between the two ends.

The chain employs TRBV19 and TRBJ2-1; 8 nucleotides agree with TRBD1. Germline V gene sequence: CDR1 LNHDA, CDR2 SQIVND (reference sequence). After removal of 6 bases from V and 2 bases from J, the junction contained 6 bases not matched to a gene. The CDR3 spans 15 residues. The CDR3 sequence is CASRQGVQTYNEQFF. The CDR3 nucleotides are TGTGCCAGTAGACAGGGGGTGCAAACCTACAATGAGCAGTTCTTC.

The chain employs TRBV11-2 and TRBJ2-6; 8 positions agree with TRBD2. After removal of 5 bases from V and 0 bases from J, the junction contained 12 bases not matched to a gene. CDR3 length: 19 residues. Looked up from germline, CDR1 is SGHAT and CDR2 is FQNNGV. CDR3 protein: CASSPSGGQGSSGANVLTF. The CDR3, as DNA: TGTGCCAGCAGCCCTTCGGGAGGGCAGGGGAGCTCTGGGGCCAACGTCCTGACTTTC.

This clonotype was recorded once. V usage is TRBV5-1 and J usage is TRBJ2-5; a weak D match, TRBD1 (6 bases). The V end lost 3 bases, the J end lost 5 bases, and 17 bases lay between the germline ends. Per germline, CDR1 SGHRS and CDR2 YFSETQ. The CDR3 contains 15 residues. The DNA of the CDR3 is TGCGCCAGCAGCTCGGACAACAGGGTTCGGGAGACCCAGTACTTC. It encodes CASSSDNRVRETQYF.